These T cell receptor beta chains were read from a single sample in a study of CD8 T cells in Susac syndrome. TCRdb fed the immunoSEQ multiplex PCR reads into MiXCR, producing one record per CDR3 protein. The repertoire holds approximately 190,000 distinct CDR3 sequences, with roughly 94% as singletons. Sequenced sample: CD8+ T cells from PBMCs. These receptors were collected from a human donor with Susac syndrome. Both conserved end residues are part of each CDR3. D genes are given only for firm matches.

D	V	J	CDR3	DNA
.	TRBV25-1	TRBJ2-3	CASSEFGENTQYF	TGTGCCAGCAGTGAATTTGGGGAAAATACGCAGTATTTT
.	TRBV24-1	TRBJ2-5	CATSEAGTPGETQYF	TGTGCCACCAGTGAGGCTGGGACTCCCGGAGAGACCCAGTACTTC
TRBD1	TRBV9	TRBJ2-7	CASSAGDRGSYEQYF	TGTGCCAGCAGCGCTGGGGACAGGGGCTCCTACGAGCAGTACTTC
.	TRBV5-1	TRBJ2-1	CASSSSGPNEQFF	TGCGCCAGCAGCTCCTCCGGCCCCAATGAGCAGTTCTTC
.	TRBV20-1	TRBJ1-3	CSAHYTGTPSGNTIYF	TGCAGTGCTCACTATACCGGGACCCCCTCTGGAAACACCATATATTTT
.	TRBV11-2	TRBJ2-1	CASSRQTGEYNEQFF	TGTGCCAGCAGCAGGCAGACCGGAGAGTACAATGAGCAGTTCTTC
TRBD2	TRBV30	TRBJ2-7	CAWSGGDEQYF	TGTGCCTGGAGCGGGGGGGACGAGCAGTACTTC
.	TRBV5-1	TRBJ2-5	CATHPPKYF	TGCGCCACCCACCCCCCGAAGTACTTC
.	TRBV7-9	TRBJ2-1	CASSLMAGSRHNPNEQFF	TGTGCCAGCAGCTTAATGGCAGGGTCTCGACATAATCCCAATGAGCAGTTCTTC
TRBD2	TRBV15	TRBJ2-5	CATSSASGGQETQYF	TGTGCCACCAGCAGTGCTAGCGGGGGCCAAGAGACCCAGTACTTC
.	TRBV20-1	TRBJ1-2	CSAPRQDGGLNYGYTF	TGCAGTGCTCCGAGACAAGACGGGGGCTTGAACTATGGCTACACCTTC
.	TRBV7-8	TRBJ1-2	CASHNSGARTHYGYTF	TGTGCCAGTCACAATTCGGGGGCCAGGACCCACTATGGCTACACCTTC
.	TRBV4-1	TRBJ1-3	CASSQRFIEDSGNTIYF	TGCGCCAGCAGCCAAAGATTCATAGAAGACTCTGGAAACACCATATATTTT
.	TRBV11-2	TRBJ2-3	CASSYGLFPSTDTQYF	TGTGCCAGCAGCTACGGACTATTTCCTAGCACAGATACGCAGTATTTT
.	TRBV19	TRBJ2-6	CASRGSGANVLTF	TGTGCCAGCAGGGGCTCTGGGGCCAACGTCCTGACTTTC
.	TRBV5-1	TRBJ2-7	CASNPGRSEIEQYF	TGCGCCAGCAACCCCGGCCGGTCGGAAATCGAGCAGTACTTC
.	TRBV6-1	TRBJ2-7	CASMGPQEQYF	TGTGCCAGCATGGGACCGCAGGAGCAGTACTTC
TRBD2	TRBV30	TRBJ2-3	CAWDSGGVATQYF	TGTGCCTGGGATAGCGGGGGGGTGGCTACGCAGTATTTT
.	TRBV7-2	TRBJ2-7	CASSLGGRGWEQYF	TGTGCCAGCAGCTTAGGAGGGCGAGGCTGGGAGCAGTACTTC
.	TRBV20-1	TRBJ2-7	CSASRTQGAYEQYF	TGCAGTGCTTCTCGGACGCAAGGGGCCTACGAGCAGTACTTC
TRBD1	TRBV6-5	TRBJ1-2	CASSDGQGLVYGYTF	TGTGCCAGCAGTGACGGACAGGGGTTAGTCTATGGCTACACCTTC
.	TRBV19	TRBJ2-2	CASRNRGGESGELFF	TGTGCCAGTAGAAACAGGGGAGGGGAGTCCGGGGAGCTGTTTTTT
.	TRBV20-1	TRBJ2-2	CSARDVTGVVNTGELFF	TGCAGTGCTAGAGATGTTACGGGGGTAGTCAACACCGGGGAGCTGTTTTTT
TRBD2	TRBV29-1	TRBJ2-5	CSVEGSVRRREWETQYF	TGCAGCGTTGAGGGTTCAGTGAGAAGGCGGGAGTGGGAGACCCAGTACTTC
.	TRBV7-3	TRBJ2-1	CASSLSGESNEQFF	TGTGCCAGCAGCTTGTCGGGAGAGAGCAATGAGCAGTTCTTC
TRBD1	TRBV5-1	TRBJ2-1	CASTDREGDNEQFF	TGCGCCAGCACGGACAGGGAAGGGGACAATGAGCAGTTCTTC
TRBD2	TRBV20-1	TRBJ2-1	CSARAGTNPYNEQFF	TGCAGTGCTAGAGCCGGGACTAATCCCTACAATGAGCAGTTCTTC
.	TRBV19	TRBJ1-1	CASSIRLAGNTEAFF	TGTGCCAGTAGTATTCGGTTGGCAGGGAACACTGAAGCTTTCTTT